A single TCR beta chain is shown here with its context. The sample holds a few counts of this clone. The specificity of this receptor is unknown. No quality values exist for individual bases; no much larger clone is one base distant. The CDR3 numbers 14 residues from cysteine through phenylalanine. CDR3 DNA only is kept here, 42 bases in frame from base 1. CDR1 MGHDK and CDR2 SYGVNS are derived from the germline V gene. V lost 5 bases and J lost 1 base, and the count of bases not matched to a germline gene is 4. The data were taken from a study of cytomegalovirus exposure and HLA in healthy donors (dated by TCRdb to 2016 to 2017). Turning to the overall study: In an earlier analysis of under 750 of the donors, about 270 Gb of sequence data and 95 million to 130 million unique TCR beta sequences from about 179 million T cells were reported. Approximately 300 gigabases of sequencing data and tens of millions of unique TCR sequences made up an early release that covered 640 HLA-typed donors. Among the roughly 390 genotyped donors, about 85% belonged to the genetic ancestry cluster associated with self-reported Caucasian donors. The study was designed to test whether signatures of past pathogen exposure could be identified by cataloging public T cell receptors. The T cell repertoires of 550 to 850 subjects were profiled by immunosequencing and related to cytomegalovirus serostatus. Besides the first cohort of roughly 700 subjects, a separate validation cohort made up of roughly 120 different subjects was used. To predict cytomegalovirus infection status, the study combined high-throughput TCR immunosequencing, statistical association of individual TCRs with disease status, and machine learning. To study patterns of TCR occurrence, a later analysis re-analyzed previously published TCR beta repertoires from around 660 donors and added high-resolution HLA genotyping. Rather than using new phenotypic data, the later analysis identified candidate immune exposures from TCR beta sequences and from how often those sequences occurred across donors. In an earlier analysis of 587 of the donors, high-throughput TCR beta sequencing was used to judge whether each TCR beta V gene segment behaved as functional or pseudogenic. Donor age, sex, ethnicity and CMV serostatus were compiled alongside the repertoire data. A later genetic analysis took genome-wide SNP genotypes for about 65% of the 666 donors and used that subset as a discovery cohort. All discovery cohort repertoires had been generated using a single sequencing platform. HLA typing included class I and class II loci at four-digit resolution. The number of donors typed differed by locus, with roughly 629-640 for A, B, C, DRB1 and DQB1, over 500 for DQA1, 600 to 610 for DPA1, and some 440 for DPB1. Roughly 5 DR-DQ haplotypes were handled as single units for association and clustering because linkage in the cohort was strong. Across some 400 genotyped donors of the cohort, an average of about 250,000 unique TCR beta nucleotide sequences per donor were sequenced, and around 19% of those sequences were non-productive.

The study at large found these results: It was suggested by the authors that the approach could potentially be generalized to other disease states and immunological phenotypes. Most CMV-associated TCR beta chains appeared to be HLA-restricted in a later analysis, and the HLA associations seemed to be driven largely by CMV exposure. In this cohort, only TCR beta chains were sequenced, and detectable features were limited by the absence of alpha or paired-chain data. Because the 87-base-pair reads could not distinguish some IMGT-functional V segments, including TRBV6-2 and TRBV6-3, those segments were excluded. A later analysis found that HLA-associated TCR beta chains were more clonally expanded and had lower generation probabilities than equally common non-associated chains. A later genetic analysis reported fewer N-insertions in productive TCRs among donors in an Asian-associated ancestry cluster than the roughly 720-donor mean. CMV serostatus was the only immune exposure information available for the cohort. Linkage disequilibrium might explain the correlated functional status among segregating V segments, but an unknown experimental factor could not be excluded. Most TCR sequences were observed very rarely across donors, whereas some public TCRs were present in many individuals. A group of highly shared sequence variants was considered likely to be a technical artifact of the sequencing pipeline. The classifier was reported to diagnose cytomegalovirus status with high specificity and sensitivity in both the original and validation cohorts. A total of about 180 TCR beta chains were listed by the study as associated with cytomegalovirus. A later analysis associated about 17,000 TCR beta sequences with specific HLA alleles at a false discovery rate of 0.05. Because HLA typing was unavailable for some donors at each locus, only the typed subset was used in association tests. Approximately 18 rarely observed V segments, including chromosome 9 orphons, were excluded from the earlier analysis of almost 600 of the donors because counts were too low. A later analysis reported that several top co-occurrence clusters appeared linked to parvovirus B19, influenza, CMV and Epstein-Barr virus. A further reported finding was that TCR beta sequences accurately predicted the HLA-A and HLA-B alleles for most subjects in the first cohort. An earlier analysis of some 560 of the donors showed that most TCR beta V segments appeared in productive rearrangements either about 87% or about 30% of the time, which broadly matched IMGT annotations. In vitro tests confirmed that a few of the cytomegalovirus-associated TCR beta chains recognize cytomegalovirus antigens. When HLA alleles, especially DR and DQ, strongly co-occurred, TCR associations were difficult to assign to individual alleles. In a later analysis, the rate of TCR association differed among HLA loci, with DRB1 alleles having the most associated TCRs and HLA-C alleles having the fewest. Roughly uniform sequencing depth across donors was assumed in presence/absence analyses, although this assumption may not hold. In a later genetic analysis, a missense DCLRE1C variant was associated with V-gene and J-gene trimming of TCR beta chains, and the association was replicated in an independent cohort.

Library preparation used the immunoSEQ multiplex PCR assay. The multiplex PCR relied on a mix of 60 forward primers for TCR Vbeta segments and 13 reverse primers for TCR Jbeta segments. The CDR3 region of rearranged TCR beta genes was amplified from genomic DNA with a multiplex PCR assay. The amplified TCR beta libraries were sequenced on the Illumina HiSeq System as 87-base-pair reads. In the paper's pipeline: Across the 670 or so repertoires, a later analysis counted 78 million or so unique TCR beta chains, 9.5 million to 13 million of which were shared by at least two donors. To remove PCR and sequencing errors, raw reads were error-corrected and collapsed into unique sequences using a nearest-neighbor algorithm that merged closely related sequences. Alignment of CDR3 sequences to IMGT reference sequences was used to assign V, D and J gene segments. For a sequence to be retained, a match of at least six nucleotides was required to both a V gene segment and a J gene segment. A rearrangement was called productive if the CDR3 had no stop codons and remained in frame with V and J, and every other rearrangement was called non-productive. Following IMGT convention, CDR3 was defined as the stretch from the second conserved V-encoded cysteine to the conserved J-encoded phenylalanine. The earlier analysis of fewer than 750 of the donors excluded sequences that lacked an unambiguous match to a single V gene segment. An earlier analysis of a few hundred of the donors called V segments functional above 56.7% productive rearrangements and segregating when the between-donor standard deviation exceeded 5%. To diagnose cytomegalovirus status from the catalog of TCR beta chain sequences, a statistical classification framework was built. In a later analysis, V and J genes were assigned by comparing TCR nucleotide sequences against IMGT/GENE-DB human TR gene sequences. The TCRdist pipeline was used in a later analysis to assign CDR3 sequences and most-parsimonious VDJ recombination scenarios. In a later analysis, each TCR beta chain was defined by its CDR3 amino acid sequence together with its V-gene family, and reads without a unique V-gene family were excluded. As a way to deal with suspected cross-contamination and a sequencing artifact, a later analysis dropped nearly 600 nucleotide sequences that were highly shared and had low generation probability. A later analysis calculated a clonal expansion index for each public chain from normalized within-repertoire ranks of inferred template counts. In a later analysis, generation probabilities were computed with a VDJ recombination model fitted to out-of-frame rearrangements, and the resulting probabilities were checked against IGoR. A later analysis scored TCR-TCR, TCR-HLA and TCR-CMV co-occurrence with hypergeometric tests, applying a repertoire-size bias correction to TCR pairs. To estimate false discovery rates, a later analysis permuted the HLA or CMV assignments 20 times. A later analysis grouped co-occurring TCRs with DBSCAN, adding TCRdist sequence similarity when clustering within HLA-allele-positive subsets. Repertoires with fewer than 30,000 or more than 120,000 public chains, plus five repertoires with anomalous nucleotide sharing, were excluded from co-occurrence clustering. The table was pulled from immuneACCESS by TCRdb, which kept in-frame rearrangements only. Such tables lose some clones; where checked, under half of the loss comes from unresolved V genes, and the rest has no known cause. V, J and clone size were drawn from that table, and D and trimming were deduced from the DNA. Across this sample there are about 120,000 clones, with over 65% seen only once. The ten largest clones add up to about an eighth of the sample.

The cohort was made up of 666 healthy bone marrow donors. At the time of sampling, all cohort members were nominally healthy, though unrecorded immune exposures were likely present. The donor tested CMV seropositive, placing the donor among the 289 seropositive members of the cohort. Each donor provided a peripheral blood sample, and peripheral blood mononuclear cells were used for TCR beta sequencing. Genomic DNA was extracted from the blood cell samples with the Qiagen DNeasy Blood Extraction Kit. The clonotype was recovered from a man aged 25-45 years in good health and CMV-seropositive. The rearranged chain carries TRBV25-1 and TRBJ2-5; 7 central bases correspond to TRBD1. Sequenced sample: PBMCs. The DNA sequence reads TGTGCCAGCAGTACCGGGACAGCCCAAGAGACCCAGTACTTC. It encodes CASSTGTAQETQYF.